Listed below are T cell receptor beta chains from one sample, sequenced in a study of identical twins. TCRdb ran MiXCR on the 5' RACE reads and lists one entry per CDR3 protein. The sample holds hundreds of thousands of distinct CDR3 sequences, about 9.4% seen once. These data were also reused for a study on yellow fever vaccine responses in identical twins.

Sequenced sample: PBMCs. These receptors all come from a woman between 18 and 29 years old in good health. The CDR3 runs from the conserved cysteine through the conserved F or W. The D gene is left open where the match is weak. Rows may omit the clone size; those that give it use once, few, many or a size class.

CDR3 DNA: TGTGCCAGCAGCTTAGCCGGGCGCGAGGGCACCGGGGAGCTGTTTTTT
CDR3 protein: CASSLAGREGTGELFF
J gene: TRBJ2-2
V gene: TRBV11-2
D gene: .
clone size: .

CDR3 DNA: TGTGCCAGCGAGCAGGGATACACAGATACGCAGTATTTT
CDR3 protein: CASEQGYTDTQYF
J gene: TRBJ2-3
V gene: TRBV6-1
D gene: .
clone size: many

CDR3 DNA: TGTGCCTGGACCATAGTGGGCGGGGAGACCCAGTACTTC
CDR3 protein: CAWTIVGGETQYF
J gene: TRBJ2-5
V gene: TRBV30
D gene: .
clone size: .

CDR3 DNA: TGTGCCAGCAATACTAGGACAGGGATGCGCACCGGGGAGCTGTTTTTT
CDR3 protein: CASNTRTGMRTGELFF
J gene: TRBJ2-2
V gene: TRBV2
D gene: TRBD1
clone size: few

CDR3 DNA: TGTGCCAGCAGCCAAGGGCCTGCCCGCCCGGCAGATACGCAGTATTTT
CDR3 protein: CASSQGPARPADTQYF
J gene: TRBJ2-3
V gene: TRBV14
D gene: .
clone size: .

CDR3 DNA: TGTGCCAGCAGTTCTGACGGCACCCACAACAATGAGCAGTTCTTC
CDR3 protein: CASSSDGTHNNEQFF
J gene: TRBJ2-1
V gene: TRBV6-2/TRBV6-3
D gene: .
clone size: few

CDR3 DNA: TGTGCCAGCAGCAGACGACTAGCGAGCTCCTACAATGAGCAGTTCTTC
CDR3 protein: CASSRRLASSYNEQFF
J gene: TRBJ2-1
V gene: TRBV7-2
D gene: TRBD2
clone size: .

CDR3 DNA: TGTGCCAGCAGCTTAGCTCCTTCGGCGGGAGCAGGTACGCAGTATTTT
CDR3 protein: CASSLAPSAGAGTQYF
J gene: TRBJ2-3
V gene: TRBV7-2
D gene: TRBD2
clone size: few

CDR3 DNA: TGTGCCAGCAGCGCAGCACATAACACAGATACGCAGTATTTT
CDR3 protein: CASSAAHNTDTQYF
J gene: TRBJ2-3
V gene: TRBV7-2
D gene: .
clone size: .

CDR3 DNA: TGTGCCAGCAGCGGAAACAGGGTGTTGAACACCGGGGAGCTGTTTTTT
CDR3 protein: CASSGNRVLNTGELFF
J gene: TRBJ2-2
V gene: TRBV7-3
D gene: .
clone size: .

CDR3 DNA: TGTGCCATCGGAGGACAGGGGGGTGGCAATGAGCAGTTCTTC
CDR3 protein: CAIGGQGGGNEQFF
J gene: TRBJ2-1
V gene: TRBV10-3
D gene: TRBD1
clone size: .

CDR3 DNA: TGTGCCAGCTATTTGGGTGGTACGCAGTATTTT
CDR3 protein: CASYLGGTQYF
J gene: TRBJ2-3
V gene: TRBV6-5
D gene: .
clone size: .

CDR3 DNA: TGCAGTGCTAGAGATGGGGTCTTTATCACCGGGGAGCTGTTTTTT
CDR3 protein: CSARDGVFITGELFF
J gene: TRBJ2-2
V gene: TRBV20-1
D gene: .
clone size: few

CDR3 DNA: TGTGCCAGCAGCCGCGGGACAGGGGGCGAAGATACGCAGTATTTT
CDR3 protein: CASSRGTGGEDTQYF
J gene: TRBJ2-3
V gene: TRBV3-1
D gene: TRBD1
clone size: many

CDR3 DNA: TGTGCCATCAGTGACAGGGGGCCCAATGAAAAACTGTTTTTT
CDR3 protein: CAISDRGPNEKLFF
J gene: TRBJ1-4
V gene: TRBV10-3
D gene: TRBD1
clone size: .

CDR3 DNA: TGTGCCAGCAGTGGACAGGGGGCTGGGGCCAACGTCCTGACTTTC
CDR3 protein: CASSGQGAGANVLTF
J gene: TRBJ2-6
V gene: TRBV6-1
D gene: TRBD1
clone size: .

CDR3 DNA: TGTGCCAGCAGCGACAAGGACAGGGGGCGTGAGCAGTACTTC
CDR3 protein: CASSDKDRGREQYF
J gene: TRBJ2-7
V gene: TRBV12-3/TRBV12-4
D gene: TRBD1
clone size: .

CDR3 DNA: TGTGCCAGCGCGGGCCAGGCCTACGAGCAGTACTTC
CDR3 protein: CASAGQAYEQYF
J gene: TRBJ2-7
V gene: TRBV27
D gene: .
clone size: few

CDR3 DNA: TGTGCCAGCAGCCCCGGGGCCCACGAGCAGTACTTC
CDR3 protein: CASSPGAHEQYF
J gene: TRBJ2-7
V gene: TRBV21-1
D gene: .
clone size: few

CDR3 DNA: TGTGCCAGCAGTTACTACGAAGAGACCCAGTACTTC
CDR3 protein: CASSYYEETQYF
J gene: TRBJ2-5
V gene: TRBV6-2/TRBV6-3
D gene: .
clone size: few

CDR3 DNA: TGTGCCAGCAGCTTAGATGCATCGGACGGAGAGACCCAGTACTTC
CDR3 protein: CASSLDASDGETQYF
J gene: TRBJ2-5
V gene: TRBV7-6
D gene: .
clone size: .

CDR3 DNA: TGTGCCAGCAGCCCCTTCTTCAGCTCCTACAATGAGCAGTTCTTC
CDR3 protein: CASSPFFSSYNEQFF
J gene: TRBJ2-1
V gene: TRBV7-3
D gene: .
clone size: few

CDR3 DNA: TGTGCCAGCAGCGCCGCAGGGGGCCACGAGCAGTACTTC
CDR3 protein: CASSAAGGHEQYF
J gene: TRBJ2-7
V gene: TRBV3-1
D gene: TRBD1
clone size: few

CDR3 DNA: TGCAGCATACGACCCGGGACAAACTATGGCTACACCTTC
CDR3 protein: CSIRPGTNYGYTF
J gene: TRBJ1-2
V gene: TRBV29-1
D gene: .
clone size: many

CDR3 DNA: TGTGCCAGCAGTTTATTGTCTAGCGGGAGTGACAATGAGCAGTTCTTC
CDR3 protein: CASSLLSSGSDNEQFF
J gene: TRBJ2-1
V gene: TRBV27
D gene: TRBD2
clone size: few

CDR3 DNA: TGTGCCAGCAGTTACCCGACAGGGACCACAGATACGCAGTATTTT
CDR3 protein: CASSYPTGTTDTQYF
J gene: TRBJ2-3
V gene: TRBV6-5
D gene: TRBD1
clone size: many

CDR3 DNA: TGTGCCAGCAGCCGATCGGGTCCGCAGTATTTT
CDR3 protein: CASSRSGPQYF
J gene: TRBJ2-3
V gene: TRBV7-2
D gene: .
clone size: .

CDR3 DNA: TGCGCCAGCAGCTTAACAGCGGGAGGGCATGCAGATACGCAGTATTTT
CDR3 protein: CASSLTAGGHADTQYF
J gene: TRBJ2-3
V gene: TRBV5-1
D gene: TRBD2
clone size: few

CDR3 DNA: TGCGCCAGCAGCCAAGATCTGAACACCGGGGAGCTGTTTTTT
CDR3 protein: CASSQDLNTGELFF
J gene: TRBJ2-2
V gene: TRBV4-3
D gene: .
clone size: .

CDR3 DNA: TGTGCCAGCAGTTTGATCCGTTTGGGAGGTGACAATGAGCAGTTCTTC
CDR3 protein: CASSLIRLGGDNEQFF
J gene: TRBJ2-1
V gene: TRBV28
D gene: .
clone size: .

CDR3 DNA: TGCAGTGCTCATAGACTAGCGGGTCACACCGGGGAGCTGTTTTTT
CDR3 protein: CSAHRLAGHTGELFF
J gene: TRBJ2-2
V gene: TRBV20-1
D gene: TRBD2
clone size: few

CDR3 DNA: TGTGCCAGCAGCCAAGAATGGCGAGTCACCGGGGAGCTGTTTTTT
CDR3 protein: CASSQEWRVTGELFF
J gene: TRBJ2-2
V gene: TRBV4-2
D gene: .
clone size: .

CDR3 DNA: TGCGCCAGCATGAGGGGGGAAAACACTGAAGCTTTCTTT
CDR3 protein: CASMRGENTEAFF
J gene: TRBJ1-1
V gene: TRBV5-1
D gene: .
clone size: few

CDR3 DNA: TGCGCCAGCAGCCAAGATGGCGTCCACGAGCAGTACTTC
CDR3 protein: CASSQDGVHEQYF
J gene: TRBJ2-7
V gene: TRBV4-1
D gene: .
clone size: .

CDR3 DNA: TGCCACCCCGGGGGGACAGGGGTCTATGGCTACACCTTC
CDR3 protein: CHPGGTGVYGYTF
J gene: TRBJ1-2
V gene: TRBV20-1
D gene: TRBD1
clone size: .

CDR3 DNA: TGCGCCAGCACCCTAGCAGCGGGAGCACAAGAGACCCAGTACTTC
CDR3 protein: CASTLAAGAQETQYF
J gene: TRBJ2-5
V gene: TRBV5-1
D gene: TRBD2
clone size: .

CDR3 DNA: TGTGCCAGCAGCACCCGGCGAACCGGGGAGCTGTTTTTT
CDR3 protein: CASSTRRTGELFF
J gene: TRBJ2-2
V gene: TRBV7-8
D gene: .
clone size: .

CDR3 DNA: TGTGCCAGCAGCCAAGATCCTAGCGGGAGTACGGAGACCCAGTACTTC
CDR3 protein: CASSQDPSGSTETQYF
J gene: TRBJ2-5
V gene: TRBV4-2
D gene: TRBD2
clone size: many

CDR3 DNA: TGTGCCAGCAGGGCGGGACAAACGAACACCGGGGAGCTGTTTTTT
CDR3 protein: CASRAGQTNTGELFF
J gene: TRBJ2-2
V gene: TRBV7-9
D gene: .
clone size: few

CDR3 DNA: TGTGCCATCAGTGAGGAGGCAGGGGGGTCCTACGAGCAGTACTTC
CDR3 protein: CAISEEAGGSYEQYF
J gene: TRBJ2-7
V gene: TRBV10-3
D gene: .
clone size: few

CDR3 DNA: TGTGCCAGCAGCCCCCCTCGGGAGGAGACCCAGTACTTC
CDR3 protein: CASSPPREETQYF
J gene: TRBJ2-5
V gene: TRBV7-9
D gene: .
clone size: .

CDR3 DNA: TGTGCCAGCAGCCAGCTCCTTACTGGGAATGAGCAGTTCTTC
CDR3 protein: CASSQLLTGNEQFF
J gene: TRBJ2-1
V gene: TRBV11-2
D gene: .
clone size: many

CDR3 DNA: TGTGCCAGCAGCTTAGAGGGGACGGGGCTAGCGTGGGATACGCAGTATTTT
CDR3 protein: CASSLEGTGLAWDTQYF
J gene: TRBJ2-3
V gene: TRBV7-8
D gene: .
clone size: few

CDR3 DNA: TGTGCGGGAAGTCCGGAGGGTTATGAAAAACTGTTTTTT
CDR3 protein: CAGSPEGYEKLFF
J gene: TRBJ1-4
V gene: TRBV11-3
D gene: .
clone size: few

CDR3 DNA: TGTGCCAGCAGTTACTCCAAGACAGGGGTAACCTACAATGAGCAGTTCTTC
CDR3 protein: CASSYSKTGVTYNEQFF
J gene: TRBJ2-1
V gene: TRBV6-5
D gene: TRBD1
clone size: few

CDR3 DNA: TGCAGTGCTAGTTCTGGACAGGAGAACCAAGAGACCCAGTACTTC
CDR3 protein: CSASSGQENQETQYF
J gene: TRBJ2-5
V gene: TRBV20-1
D gene: TRBD1
clone size: few

CDR3 DNA: TGTGCCAGCAGCTTAGACATGAATGAGCAGTTCTTC
CDR3 protein: CASSLDMNEQFF
J gene: TRBJ2-1
V gene: TRBV11-3
D gene: .
clone size: .

CDR3 DNA: TGTGCCATCAGTGTTTCCAGGGACCTAGCGGGAATCGGCAATGAGCAGTTCTTC
CDR3 protein: CAISVSRDLAGIGNEQFF
J gene: TRBJ2-1
V gene: TRBV10-3
D gene: TRBD2
clone size: many

CDR3 DNA: TGCGCCAGCAGCCGCGGACAGGAGGGGGGGGAGCTGTTTTTT
CDR3 protein: CASSRGQEGGELFF
J gene: TRBJ2-2
V gene: TRBV4-3
D gene: .
clone size: many

CDR3 DNA: TGCAGTGCTAGACCCCAGACAGAGACCTACTCTGGGGCCAACGTCCTGACTTTC
CDR3 protein: CSARPQTETYSGANVLTF
J gene: TRBJ2-6
V gene: TRBV20-1
D gene: .
clone size: many

CDR3 DNA: TGTGCCAGCAGCACGGGGGGCGGGGGCACCACAGATACGCAGTATTTT
CDR3 protein: CASSTGGGGTTDTQYF
J gene: TRBJ2-3
V gene: TRBV7-3
D gene: .
clone size: few

CDR3 DNA: TGCGCCAGCAGCTTGTGGGAGAGATGGTCCAATGAGCAGTTCTTC
CDR3 protein: CASSLWERWSNEQFF
J gene: TRBJ2-1
V gene: TRBV5-1
D gene: .
clone size: .

CDR3 DNA: TGTGCCAGCAGTTTCCCCAAGGTCAGCTCCTACAATGAGCAGTTCTTC
CDR3 protein: CASSFPKVSSYNEQFF
J gene: TRBJ2-1
V gene: TRBV6-2/TRBV6-3
D gene: .
clone size: .

CDR3 DNA: TGTGCCAGCAGTCTGGTCGGGGCCACAGATACGCAGTATTTT
CDR3 protein: CASSLVGATDTQYF
J gene: TRBJ2-3
V gene: TRBV11-2
D gene: .
clone size: .

CDR3 DNA: TGTGCCAGCAGCTTCGGTAGCGGGGGGGCCACAGATACGCAGTATTTT
CDR3 protein: CASSFGSGGATDTQYF
J gene: TRBJ2-3
V gene: TRBV7-2
D gene: TRBD2
clone size: few